Reported below is one TCR beta chain. The antigen is undetermined. At one end the junction does not follow the germline gene, possibly because of a read error. This CDR3 is 15 amino acids long. CDR1 and CDR2 (germline): MNHEY, SVGAGI. This sample stems from a study of blood T cells in healthy people across ages. The overall study: Template switching caught about one barcoded beta molecule for each two T cells. Findings of the study overall: Per-million-T-cell TCR beta diversity fell roughly linearly with age. It was the long-lived donors that had more naive CD4+ cells and higher diversity than aged donors.

The use of a sample-barcoded 5' primer and a J-beta primer mix characterized a second PCR of roughly 6 to 11 cycles. Sequencing of every sample gave 2.5 million or more CDR3-containing paired-end reads. Via MiXCR, TCRdb re-called the 5' RACE reads, giving one row per CDR3 protein. This table holds 550,000 to 750,000 distinct CDR3 sequences, under 25% found once. The clonotype originates from a man in his 70s in good health. The chain carries TRBV6-5 and TRBJ2-7, with TRBD2 as a possible D gene (6 bases). The specimen sequenced was blood. For the CDR3, the DNA is TGTGCCAGCAGTTACTCCGGGACTGGAACCTACGGGCAGTACTTC. It encodes CASSYSGTGTYGQYF.